This T cell receptor (beta chain) was captured in a study of blood T cell repertoires in COVID-19. Overall study context: The samples span acute and convalescent COVID-19 from the United States, Italy and Spain. PBMCs, B-cell-depleted T cells, or T cells provided the cDNA or gDNA that made up the material.

In the authors' methods: Nucleated cell counts were estimated from reference gene primer amplification. The table came from immunoSEQ multiplex PCR; TCRdb's copy has only in-frame clones and leaves some out. The V and J calls and clone size are taken from that table; D and trimming were inferred from the DNA. Among around 130,000 clones, around nine tenths were seen once, and the ten largest hold more than 2%. There are 14 residues in the CDR3. V was cut by 3 bases and J by 2 bases, with 10 bases left in between. CDR1 and CDR2 from the germline V gene are MNHNS and SASEGT. This clone was seen a few times. Other DNA sequences in this specimen translate into the identical CDR3.

This receptor was obtained from a woman between 50 and 59 years old with acute or convalescent COVID-19. Specimen: peripheral blood. The gene calls are TRBV6-1 and TRBJ1-2; D is ambiguous. The DNA for the CDR3 is TGTGCCAGCAGTGACCCCGGAGCGAACTATGGCTACACCTTC. It translates to CASSDPGANYGYTF.